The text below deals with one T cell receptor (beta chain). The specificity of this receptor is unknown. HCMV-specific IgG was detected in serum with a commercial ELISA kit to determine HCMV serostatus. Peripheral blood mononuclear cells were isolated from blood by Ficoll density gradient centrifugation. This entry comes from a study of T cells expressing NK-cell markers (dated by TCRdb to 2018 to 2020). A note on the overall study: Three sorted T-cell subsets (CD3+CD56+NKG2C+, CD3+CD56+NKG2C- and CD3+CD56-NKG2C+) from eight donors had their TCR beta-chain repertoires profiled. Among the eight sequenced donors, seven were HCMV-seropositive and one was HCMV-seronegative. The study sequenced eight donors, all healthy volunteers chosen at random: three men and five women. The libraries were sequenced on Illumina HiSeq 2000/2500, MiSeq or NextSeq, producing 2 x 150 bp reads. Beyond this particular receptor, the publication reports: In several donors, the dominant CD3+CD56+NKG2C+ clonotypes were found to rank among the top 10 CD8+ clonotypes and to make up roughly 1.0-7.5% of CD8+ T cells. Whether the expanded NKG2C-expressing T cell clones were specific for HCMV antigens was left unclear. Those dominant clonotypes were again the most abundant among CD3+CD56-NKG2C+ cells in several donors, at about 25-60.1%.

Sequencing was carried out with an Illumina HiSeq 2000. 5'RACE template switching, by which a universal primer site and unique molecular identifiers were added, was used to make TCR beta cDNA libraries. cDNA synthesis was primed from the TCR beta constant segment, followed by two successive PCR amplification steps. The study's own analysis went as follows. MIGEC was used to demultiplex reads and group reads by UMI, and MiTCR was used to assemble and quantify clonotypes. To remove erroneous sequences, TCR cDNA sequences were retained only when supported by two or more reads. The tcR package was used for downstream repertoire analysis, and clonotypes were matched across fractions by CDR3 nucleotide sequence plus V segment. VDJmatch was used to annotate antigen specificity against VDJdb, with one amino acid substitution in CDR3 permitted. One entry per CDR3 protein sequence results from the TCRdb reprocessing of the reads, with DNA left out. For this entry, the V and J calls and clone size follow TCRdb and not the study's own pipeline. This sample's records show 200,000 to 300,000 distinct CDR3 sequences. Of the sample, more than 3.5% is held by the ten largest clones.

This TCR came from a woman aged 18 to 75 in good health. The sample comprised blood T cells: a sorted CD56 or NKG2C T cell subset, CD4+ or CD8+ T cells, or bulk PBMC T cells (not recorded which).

The CDR3 corresponds to CASSQASSGRSSYEQYF. This sequence uses TRBV4-3 and TRBJ2-7; TCRdb selects TRBD2, and the lack of DNA leaves this call unchecked. Including the terminal cysteine and phenylalanine, the CDR3 comprises 17 residues. DNA for this receptor is not on file. The germline V gene supplies CDR1 LGHNA and CDR2 YSLEER.